These T cell receptor beta chains were read from a single sample in a study of T cells in Graves' hyperthyroidism and ophthalmopathy. Each CDR3 protein is one row after TCRdb ran MiXCR on the multiplex PCR reads. The sample has 300,000 to 450,000 distinct CDR3 sequences, approximately 25% seen once. Sequencing input: blood. These receptors were obtained from a man in his fifties or sixties with Graves' hyperthyroidism. Both conserved end residues are part of each CDR3. A D gene is named only where the DNA matches it firmly. Not every row has a clone size; where given, it reads once, few, many or a size class.

V	size	D	J	DNA	CDR3
TRBV12-3/TRBV12-4	-	TRBD1	TRBJ2-1	TGTGCCAGCAATAGACAGGGTGTCGATGAGCAGTTCTTC	CASNRQGVDEQFF
TRBV6-1	-	-	TRBJ2-5	TGTGCCAGCAGAACCACACAGGGTTACCAAGAGACCCAGTACTTC	CASRTTQGYQETQYF
TRBV5-4	-	TRBD2	TRBJ2-5	TGTGCCAGCAGCTCAACGGGACTAGCGAACCAGAAAGAGACCCAGTACTTC	CASSSTGLANQKETQYF
TRBV7-9	many	TRBD2	TRBJ2-5	TGTGCCAGCAGCTTCTCAGCGGGGCAAGAGACCCAGTACTTC	CASSFSAGQETQYF
TRBV7-2	many	TRBD2	TRBJ2-7	TGTGCCAGCAGTCGACCGGGACTAGCGGGCTACGAGCAGTACTTC	CASSRPGLAGYEQYF
TRBV5-1	-	-	TRBJ1-2	TGCGCCAGCAGCTTGGTGCCGGGGGCGAGGGCTGATGGCTACACCTTC	CASSLVPGARADGYTF
TRBV11-3	many	-	TRBJ2-5	TGTGCCAGCAGCTCCCAGGGGAGTAAAGAGACCCAGTACTTC	CASSSQGSKETQYF
TRBV5-5	-	-	TRBJ1-2	TGTGCCAGCAGCTTGGTAGGACAGTTGGTCCATGGCTACACCTTC	CASSLVGQLVHGYTF
TRBV4-1	-	-	TRBJ2-5	TGCGCCAGCAGCCAAGATGGGCAGCTCCAAGGCGCCCAGTACTTC	CASSQDGQLQGAQYF
TRBV12-3/TRBV12-4	many	-	TRBJ2-5	TGTGCCAGCTCGTCCGGGAAGACCCAGTACTTC	CASSSGKTQYF
TRBV19	-	-	TRBJ1-5	TGTGCCAGTAGTTCAACAGGGATGCAGCCCCAGCATTTT	CASSSTGMQPQHF
TRBV19	-	-	TRBJ2-2	TGTGCCAGTAGTATATCATCGGGGGCGCAGGGCACCGGGGAGCTGTTTTTT	CASSISSGAQGTGELFF
TRBV27	many	-	TRBJ2-7	TGTGCCAGCAGTTTATTTTCAGCTTCCGGAAACGAGCAGTACTTC	CASSLFSASGNEQYF
TRBV20-1	many	TRBD2	TRBJ2-1	TGCAGTGCTCGCCCGGGGGGGAGTGGCTACAATGAGCAGTTCTTC	CSARPGGSGYNEQFF
TRBV3-1	-	TRBD1	TRBJ1-5	TGTGCCAGCAGCCACGGCGGCGGGACAGGGAGGCGCCAGCCCCAGCATTTT	CASSHGGGTGRRQPQHF
TRBV2	few	-	TRBJ1-5	TGTGCCAGCAGTGAACATATTAGCAATCAGCCCCAGCATTTT	CASSEHISNQPQHF
TRBV6-1	once	TRBD2	TRBJ2-1	TGTGCCAGCAGTCGGGGACTAGCGGGACGAGATGAGCAGTTCTTC	CASSRGLAGRDEQFF
TRBV7-2	-	-	TRBJ2-7	TGTGCCAGCACCCCAGTAACGGGACAAGGCTACGAGCAGTACTTC	CASTPVTGQGYEQYF
TRBV30	many	-	TRBJ1-1	TGTGCCTGGAGTCAGGATGACACTGAAGCTTTCTTT	CAWSQDDTEAFF
TRBV6-1	few	-	TRBJ1-1	TGTGCCAGCAACAAAATGGGGGGAACTGAAGCTTTCTTT	CASNKMGGTEAFF
TRBV2	many	-	TRBJ2-3	TGTGCCAGCAGGAGCCCCGGCGGTACGCAGTATTTT	CASRSPGGTQYF
TRBV6-1	many	-	TRBJ1-1	TGTGCCAGCAGTTTGACAGGCGAAGCTTTCTTT	CASSLTGEAFF
TRBV12-3/TRBV12-4	-	-	TRBJ2-3	TGTGCCAGCAGCTGGAGAGGTGGCACAGATACGCAGTATTTT	CASSWRGGTDTQYF
TRBV11-2	few	-	TRBJ2-7	TGTGCCAGCAGCCCCGCGGCGGGGAGTTACGAGCAGTACTTC	CASSPAAGSYEQYF
TRBV6-1	few	-	TRBJ2-2	TGTGCCAGCACCCGGACGCGGGTCGGCGGGGAGCTGTTTTTT	CASTRTRVGGELFF
TRBV2	few	TRBD1	TRBJ2-7	TGTGCCAGCAGTCCGGGACAGGCACCCTACGAGCAGTACTTC	CASSPGQAPYEQYF
TRBV20-1	-	-	TRBJ2-7	TGCAGTGCTGTCCCGGGACAACAATACGAGCAGTACTTC	CSAVPGQQYEQYF
TRBV5-1	few	-	TRBJ2-3	TGCGCCAGCAGTGACGGACTTACCACAGATACGCAGTATTTT	CASSDGLTTDTQYF
TRBV4-1	-	TRBD1	TRBJ1-2	TGCGCCAGCAGCCAGACAGGGGGGAACTATGGCTACACCTTC	CASSQTGGNYGYTF
TRBV20-1	many	-	TRBJ2-7	TGCAGTGCTAGAGATCAGTCGGTACCCTACGAGCAGTACTTC	CSARDQSVPYEQYF
TRBV28	many	TRBD1	TRBJ1-2	TGTGCCAGCCGCCCTCCGGGACAGGACTATGGCTACACCTTC	CASRPPGQDYGYTF
TRBV20-1	-	-	TRBJ1-5	TGCAGTGCTCGGCGACGGGGGCGGGATCAGCCCCAGCATTTT	CSARRRGRDQPQHF
TRBV28	few	TRBD2	TRBJ2-2	TGTGCCAGCAGTAGGACTAGGACAATCACCGGGGAGCTGTTTTTT	CASSRTRTITGELFF
TRBV7-2	-	-	TRBJ2-2	TGTGCCAATTCAATTAGTGGCCTAGCAGGTCCCGGGGAGCTGTTTTTT	CANSISGLAGPGELFF
TRBV24-1	once	-	TRBJ2-1	TGTGCCACCAGCAGCGGCGATGAGCAGTTCTTC	CATSSGDEQFF
TRBV12-3/TRBV12-4	many	TRBD1	TRBJ2-7	TGTGCCAGCAGTTTCTCGGGACAGGGGGTAAACGAGCAGTACTTC	CASSFSGQGVNEQYF
TRBV18	-	-	TRBJ2-1	TGTGCCAGCTCACACAGTTCCCCGAGGAGCGGACAAGAGACCCAGTTCTTC	CASSHSSPRSGQETQFF
TRBV24-1	-	TRBD1	TRBJ2-5	TGTGCCACCAGTGATACCGGACAGGGGAAGAGGGAGACCCAGTACTTC	CATSDTGQGKRETQYF
TRBV28	-	TRBD2	TRBJ2-1	TGTGCCAGCAGTTGGGGCAGGGCGGCTAGCGGGAGAAGTGAGCAGTTCTTC	CASSWGRAASGRSEQFF
TRBV9	few	TRBD2	TRBJ2-5	TGTGCCAGCAGCGCACGGACTAGCGCGAACAAAGAGACCCAGTACTTC	CASSARTSANKETQYF
TRBV5-1	-	-	TRBJ1-3	TGCGCCAGCAGCCGGACTTCTGGAAACACCATATATTTT	CASSRTSGNTIYF
TRBV10-2	-	-	TRBJ2-1	TGCGCCAGCAGTGAGCAGGCAGGGGCATGGAATGAGCAGTTCTTC	CASSEQAGAWNEQFF
TRBV11-2	few	-	TRBJ2-4	TGTGCCAGCAGCTTAGTTTTTAATGTTTTTCTTCCTAACATTCAGTACTTC	CASSLVFNVFLPNIQYF
TRBV3-1	-	TRBD2	TRBJ2-1	TGTGCCAGCAGCCGTTCTAGCGGGGAGCAGTTCTTC	CASSRSSGEQFF